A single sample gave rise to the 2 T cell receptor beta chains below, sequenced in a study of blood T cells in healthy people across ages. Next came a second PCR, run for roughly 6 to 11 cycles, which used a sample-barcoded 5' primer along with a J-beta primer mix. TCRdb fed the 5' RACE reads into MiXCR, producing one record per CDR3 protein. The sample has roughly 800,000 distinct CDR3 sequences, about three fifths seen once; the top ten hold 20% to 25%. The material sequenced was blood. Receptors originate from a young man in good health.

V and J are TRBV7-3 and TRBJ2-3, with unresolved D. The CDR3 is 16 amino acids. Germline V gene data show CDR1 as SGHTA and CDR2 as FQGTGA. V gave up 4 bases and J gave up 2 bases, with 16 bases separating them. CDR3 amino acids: CASSSLAELSTDTQYF. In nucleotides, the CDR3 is TGTGCCAGCAGCTCACTGGCGGAACTTTCCACAGATACGCAGTATTTT.

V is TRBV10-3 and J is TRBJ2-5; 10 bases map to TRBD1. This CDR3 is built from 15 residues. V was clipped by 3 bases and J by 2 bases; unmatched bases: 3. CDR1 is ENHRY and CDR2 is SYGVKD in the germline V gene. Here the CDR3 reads CAISDWDRGQETQYF. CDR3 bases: TGTGCCATCAGTGATTGGGACAGGGGACAAGAGACCCAGTACTTC.